Following are 27 T cell receptor beta chains from one sample sequenced in a study of blood T cell repertoires in COVID-19. Measured with immunoSEQ multiplex PCR; TCRdb has only the in-frame clones, and not every one. This sample has more than 80,000 clones; around four fifths occur once, and the top ten carry approximately 2.3%. The sequencing input was peripheral blood. The receptors come from a woman in her 70s with acute or convalescent COVID-19.

The J gene is TRBJ1-4, the V gene TRBV3-1 (or the pseudogene TRBV3-2), with D uncertain. The germline gives CDR1 LGHDT, CDR2 YNNKEL (reference sequence). This CDR3 spans 13 amino acids. V lost 2 bases to trimming and J lost 8 bases, with 9 bases between them. The CDR3 here is CASSQQLREKLFF. CDR3 nucleotides: TGTGCCAGCAGCCAACAACTCCGGGAAAAACTGTTTTTT.

This rearrangement joins TRBV5-1 to TRBJ2-2; D unclear. Trimming took 4 bases from V and 2 from J, leaving 9 bases between them. This CDR3 is built from 14 residues. Germline lookup yields CDR1 SGHRS and CDR2 YFSETQ. CDR3 region: CASSVALNTGELFF. DNA for the CDR3: TGCGCCAGCAGCGTGGCACTAAACACCGGGGAGCTGTTTTTT.

The genes are TRBV6-1 and TRBJ1-5; D gene ambiguous. V shed 1 base and J shed 2 bases, with 9 bases lying between them. The length of the CDR3 is 15 residues. CDR1 and CDR2 (germline): MNHNS, SASEGT. CDR3 in amino acids: CASSEEVAGNQPQHF. The CDR3 bases are TGTGCCAGCAGTGAAGAAGTGGCCGGCAATCAGCCCCAGCATTTT.

The DNA for the CDR3 is TGTGCCAGCAGAGAACAGGGGGCAGGGGCCGGGGAGCTGTTTTTT. Residues: CASREQGAGAGELFF. The gene calls are TRBV6-6 and TRBJ2-2; 9 nucleotides agree with TRBD1. Germline V gene data show CDR1 as MNHNY and CDR2 as SVGAGI (reference sequence). The CDR3 loop spans 15 amino acids. J was trimmed by 6 bases and V by 6 bases; bases with no gene match: 8.

The V gene is TRBV18, the J gene TRBJ1-2; 8 bases align to TRBD1. Germline V gives CDR1 KGHSH, CDR2 LQKENI. With V trimmed by 2 bases and J by 6 bases, 2 bases remained unmatched. The CDR3 is 13 amino acids. CDR3 sequence reads: CASSPTGGDGYTF. CDR3 sequence (DNA): TGTGCCAGCTCACCAACAGGGGGTGATGGCTACACCTTC.

The V call is TRBV5-4, the J call TRBJ2-3, with 8 bases matching TRBD2. J gave up 4 bases and V 1 base, and 2 bases lay outside the gene matches. The CDR3 is made up of 14 amino acids. The germline CDR1 and CDR2 sequences are SGHNT and YYREEE (reference sequence). The CDR3 loop is CASSLSLAADTQYF. DNA of the CDR3: TGTGCCAGCAGCTTGTCACTAGCGGCAGATACGCAGTATTTT.

This sequence joins TRBV2 and TRBJ2-7; maybe TRBD1 (5 bases). Germline V gene data show CDR1 as SNHLY and CDR2 as FYNNEI. The V end was cut by 3 bases, the J end by 3 bases, with 15 bases between. The CDR3 consists of 15 residues. The CDR3 DNA reads as TGTGCCAGCAGTGACAGGGAATTGAGTCTCTACGAGCAGTACTTC. Translated: CASSDRELSLYEQYF.

The V and J genes are TRBV5-4 and TRBJ1-1; 7 bases map to TRBD1. The CDR3 runs to 14 residues. With 1 base clipped from V and 5 bases from J, the junction kept 5 bases outside the gene matches. Germline CDR1 reads SGHNT; CDR2 reads YYREEE (reference sequence). The CDR3 region is CASSLYKGQTEAFF. The CDR3 coding sequence is TGTGCCAGCAGCTTGTATAAGGGACAGACTGAAGCTTTCTTT.

The rearrangement joins TRBV2 to TRBJ1-6; no reliable D call. The CDR3 runs 16 residues. Trimming stripped 6 bases from V and 4 bases from J, with 16 bases between. Germline loops: CDR1 SNHLY, CDR2 FYNNEI. The CDR3 bases are TGTGCCAGCAGAGCTACGGGGTTGACTTATAATTCACCCCTCCACTTT. Translating gives CASRATGLTYNSPLHF. Complete variable domain (other parts from reference TRBV2 and TRBJ1-6): EPEVTQTPSHQVTQMGQEVILRCVPISNHLYFYWYRQILGQKVEFLVSFYNNEISEKSEIFDDQFSVERPDGSNFTLKIRSTKLEDSAMYFCASRATGLTYNSPLHFGNGTRLTVT.

The chain links TRBV5-4 to TRBJ2-3, with 14 bases matching TRBD2. Per germline, CDR1 SGHNT and CDR2 YYREEE (reference sequence). Germline trimming cut 4 bases from V and 5 bases from J; bases unmatched to any gene: 6. The CDR3 consists of 16 residues. The CDR3 bases are TGTGCCAGCAGCCGAGGAGGGACTAGCGGGGGAGATACGCAGTATTTT. This encodes CASSRGGTSGGDTQYF.

The V call is TRBV27, the J call TRBJ1-2, with 7 bases aligning to TRBD1. The CDR3 extends over 14 amino acids. Germline CDR1 MNHEY, CDR2 SMNVEV (reference sequence). V lost 4 bases and J lost 3; bases outside the gene matches: 5. Here the CDR3 reads CASSSLTGYYGYTF. The CDR3 DNA follows: TGTGCCAGCAGTTCCCTGACAGGGTACTATGGCTACACCTTC.

V is TRBV6-5 and J is TRBJ2-2, with D possibly matching TRBD1 (6 bases). The CDR3 has 16 amino acids. Looked up from germline, CDR1 is MNHEY and CDR2 is SVGAGI. Trimming cost V 2 bases and J 4 bases, with 14 bases left between them. CDR3 coding DNA: TGTGCCAGCAGTTACGCAGGGGATATTTTCACCGGGGAGCTGTTTTTT. This codes for CASSYAGDIFTGELFF.

This chain connects TRBV11-2 to TRBJ2-5; TRBD1 matches at 12 bases. V dropped 7 bases and J dropped 5; count of bases not matched to a gene: 8. The germline gives CDR1 SGHAT, CDR2 FQNNGV. There are 15 residues in the CDR3. CDR3 loop: CASTSGTGGFETQYF. In DNA form, the CDR3 reads TGTGCCAGCACATCCGGGACAGGGGGCTTTGAGACCCAGTACTTC.

The rearrangement joins TRBV7-9 to TRBJ1-1; D not certain. The germline V gene encodes CDR1 SEHNR and CDR2 FQNEAQ (reference sequence). Trimming removed 3 bases at V and 1 base at J, with 6 bases between. The CDR3 spans 13 residues. CDR3 sequence: CASSFSGNTEAFF. DNA of the CDR3: TGTGCCAGCAGCTTCTCGGGGAACACTGAAGCTTTCTTT.

This chain joins TRBV7-3 and TRBJ1-2, with 7 bases that match TRBD1. Germline assignment: CDR1 SGHTA and CDR2 FQGTGA. This CDR3 has 15 amino acids. V lost 5 bases and J lost 7; bases outside the gene matches: 13. The CDR3 loop is CASSLNPAQGGGYTF. The CDR3, as DNA: TGTGCCAGCAGCCTCAACCCCGCGCAGGGGGGTGGCTACACCTTC.

The rearrangement joins TRBV5-1 to TRBJ1-3; TRBD1 agrees at 8 bases. CDR3 length equals 16 residues. Looked up from germline, CDR1 is SGHRS and CDR2 is YFSETQ. V was pared by 4 bases and J by 3 bases, with 9 bases of the junction left unmatched. CDR3 residues: CASSPGQGNVGNTIYF. The CDR3 nucleotides are TGCGCCAGCAGCCCAGGACAGGGCAACGTTGGAAACACCATATATTTT.

The chain employs TRBV5-1 and TRBJ1-1; no definite D call. CDR3 length equals 14 residues. Trimming removed 0 bases at V and 5 bases at J, with 11 bases between. Germline assignment: CDR1 SGHRS and CDR2 YFSETQ. CDR3 DNA sequence: TGCGCCAGCAGCTTGGGGGAGGGTGAGACTGAAGCTTTCTTT. Translating gives CASSLGEGETEAFF.

The chain couples TRBV28 to TRBJ1-4; 10 bases align to TRBD1. Trimming took 4 bases from V and 5 from J; bases not matched to a gene: 4. CDR1 and CDR2 from the germline V gene are MDHEN and SYDVKM. The CDR3 runs 15 residues. The DNA of the CDR3 is TGTGCCAGCAGTTCCCCGGGACAGGGGAATGAAAAACTGTTTTTT. This sequence encodes CASSSPGQGNEKLFF. The variable domain in full, with the rest retrieved from reference TRBV28 and TRBJ1-4, is DVKVTQSSRYLVKRTGEKVFLECVQDMDHENMFWYRQDPGLGLRLIYFSYDVKMKEKGDIPEGYSVSREKKERFSLILESASTNQTSMYLCASSSPGQGNEKLFFGSGTQLSVL.

The chain combines TRBV19 with TRBJ2-7; TRBD1 matches at 10 bases. The CDR3 sequence is 13 residues long. CDR1 is LNHDA and CDR2 is SQIVND in the germline V gene (reference sequence). V trimming: 9 bases; J trimming: 5 bases; junction bases outside the gene matches: 7. CDR3 coding DNA: TGTGCCAGCGAGAGGACAGGGGGGCACGAGCAGTACTTC. This translates into CASERTGGHEQYF.

J is TRBJ1-1 and V is TRBV19, with D unresolved. The germline V and J ends were trimmed by 5 bases and 8 bases, with 18 bases remaining between them. This CDR3 has 14 residues. From germline, CDR1 is LNHDA and CDR2 SQIVND (reference sequence). The CDR3, as DNA: TGTGCCAGTAGTCCCCGGAGGGCGACGAGAGAAGCTTTCTTT. It codes for CASSPRRATREAFF.

This rearrangement joins TRBV10-3 to TRBJ2-6, with TRBD1 identical over 9 bases. Germline lookup yields CDR1 ENHRY and CDR2 SYGVKD. The CDR3 has 20 amino acids. With 2 bases clipped from V and 2 bases from J, the junction kept 13 bases outside the gene matches. The DNA of the CDR3 is TGTGCCATCAGTGAGGCGGTTGGGACAGGGTCATCCCCTGGGGCCAACGTCCTGACTTTC. Amino acids: CAISEAVGTGSSPGANVLTF.

The CDR3 region is CASSLGTEAYNEQFF. CDR3 nucleotide sequence: TGTGCCAGCAGCCTAGGGACAGAAGCATACAATGAGCAGTTCTTC. The J gene is TRBJ2-1, the V gene TRBV6-5; 7 nucleotides align to TRBD1. This CDR3 is 15 amino acids long. CDR1 MNHEY and CDR2 SVGAGI come from the germline V gene. The junction had 9 bases not matched to a gene; V was cut back by 6 bases and J by 4 bases.

The V gene is TRBV6-1, the J gene TRBJ1-1, with D unclear. Per the germline V gene, CDR1 is MNHNS and CDR2 is SASEGT. The CDR3 length is 14 residues. V was pared by 2 bases and J by 2 bases, with 9 bases between. For the CDR3, the DNA is TGTGCCAGCAGTGAACACCCAGGTAACACTGAAGCTTTCTTT. As protein: CASSEHPGNTEAFF.

V is TRBV3-1 (or the pseudogene TRBV3-2) and J is TRBJ2-1; 10 positions agree with TRBD2. The CDR3 has 14 amino acids. After removal of 1 base from V and 15 bases from J, the junction contained 9 bases not matched to a gene. Germline V gene lookup returns CDR1 LGHDT and CDR2 YNNKEL (reference sequence). This chain's CDR3 is CASSQGPSGGGLFF. In DNA form, the CDR3 reads TGTGCCAGCAGCCAAGGTCCTAGCGGGGGAGGTCTGTTCTTC.

The rearrangement links TRBV30 to TRBJ1-5, with D possibly being TRBD1 (5 bases). V was cut by 2 bases and J by 6 bases, with 11 bases left in between. CDR1 and CDR2 from the germline V gene are GTSNPN and SVGIG (reference sequence). CDR3 length: 13 residues. In nucleotides, the CDR3 is TGTGCCTGGAGTCTGCAGGGCGGTCAGCCCCAGCATTTT. Protein product: CAWSLQGGQPQHF.

The rearrangement links TRBV5-4 to TRBJ2-3, with D tentatively TRBD2 (6 bases). The germline V gene encodes CDR1 SGHNT and CDR2 YYREEE (reference sequence). CDR3 length: 16 amino acids. V was shortened by 2 bases and J by 0 bases, with 13 bases between the two germline ends. CDR3 bases: TGTGCCAGCAGCTTAAGCGGCGGGGTGAGCACAGATACGCAGTATTTT. Amino acid sequence: CASSLSGGVSTDTQYF.

The chain links TRBV5-1 to TRBJ2-4; D remains unclear. The CDR3 has 14 residues. Trimming took 0 bases from V and 9 from J, leaving 13 bases between them. Germline loops: CDR1 SGHRS, CDR2 YFSETQ. The CDR3 DNA sequence: TGCGCCAGCAGCTTGGACTTTACTCCAGGCATTCAGTACTTC. It is translated as CASSLDFTPGIQYF.